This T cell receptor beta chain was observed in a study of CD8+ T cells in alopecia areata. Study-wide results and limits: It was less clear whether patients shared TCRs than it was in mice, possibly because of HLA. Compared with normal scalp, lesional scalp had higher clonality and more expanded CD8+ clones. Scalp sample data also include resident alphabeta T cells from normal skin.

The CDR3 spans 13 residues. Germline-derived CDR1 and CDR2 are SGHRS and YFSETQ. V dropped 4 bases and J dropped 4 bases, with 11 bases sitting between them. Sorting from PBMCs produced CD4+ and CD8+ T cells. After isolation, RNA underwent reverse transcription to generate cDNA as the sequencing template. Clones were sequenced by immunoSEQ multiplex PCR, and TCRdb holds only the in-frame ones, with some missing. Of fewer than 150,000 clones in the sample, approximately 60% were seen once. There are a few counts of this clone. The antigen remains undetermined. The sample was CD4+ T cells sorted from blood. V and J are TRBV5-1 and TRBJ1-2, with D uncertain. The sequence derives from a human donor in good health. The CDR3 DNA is TGCGCCAGCAGCACTGGACGAACCTATGGCTACACCTTC. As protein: CASSTGRTYGYTF.